This TCR beta chain was recorded in a study of shared clonotypes between healthy human individuals. The overall study: Used for every donor were three CD4 naive, three CD4 memory, two CD8 naive and one CD8 memory plate. Study-level results: Clonotype sharing among donors, it was expected, would be affected by sequencing depth. Represented diversity, genetic and exposure-history alike, was limited by few donors.

For this clone: The antigen is unknown. The same CDR3 arises from other DNA sequences in this sample as well.

CD8 cells classed as naive were CD45RO-negative and positively selected for CCR7, excluding terminally differentiated effector memory CD45RA+ cells. Trimming took off 3 bases at V and 0 bases at J, with 9 bases between the two ends. Germline values: CDR1 LNHDA, CDR2 SQIVND (reference sequence). The CDR3 contains 14 residues. Original handling: As immunoSEQ supplied junction-only sequences (without quality scores), filtering differed. Libraries were prepared by immunoSEQ multiplex PCR; TCRdb keeps only in-frame clonotypes and omits some of them. The V and J calls and clone size were taken over from that table, and D and trimming were inferred from the DNA. Here the sample spans about 2,100,000 clones, 90% to 95% being singletons.

This chain links TRBV19 with TRBJ2-7, with D perhaps matching TRBD1 or TRBD2 (5 bases each). The source material was naive CD8+ T cells from PBMCs. This receptor was obtained from a man between 18 and 35 years old in good health. Some clones in this sample may be carry-over from other donors' samples. The DNA for the CDR3 is TGTGCCAGTAGTATTGGGGGTAGCTCCTACGAGCAGTACTTC. This encodes CASSIGGSSYEQYF.